This TCR beta chain is from a study of post-analysis software for immune sequencing data. The wider study: Relapsing-remitting, secondary progressive and progressive-relapsing courses of multiple sclerosis were included. The study's findings and limits: Normalized Chao1 diversity was significantly reduced in patients versus controls. In patients, about 5 TRBV segments were more frequent than in controls, with TRBV5-6, TRBV5-1 and TRBV20-1 among them. F-measure co-clustering was strong for batch-matched samples.

cDNA libraries for TCR beta contained unique molecular identifiers. TCRdb re-called the PCR reads through MiXCR, storing one row per CDR3 protein. Among approximately 770,000 distinct CDR3 sequences listed, 35% to 55% were seen once. Germline CDR1 is MNHNY and CDR2 is SVGAGI (reference sequence). The CDR3 is 12 amino acids. About this clonotype: Its antigen is as yet unknown.

J is TRBJ2-5 and V is TRBV6-6; D is uncertain. The DNA matches TRBJ2-7 better at its end, which makes the J call doubtful. The source material was blood. This TCR was sampled from a girl aged 5-17 years with multiple sclerosis. Here the CDR3 reads CASSPHITEQYF. The CDR3 DNA is TGTGCCAGCAGTCCCCACATAACCGAGCAGTACTTC.